This T cell receptor beta chain was documented in a study of blood T cell repertoires in COVID-19. Cohorts were assigned according to the clinical history that participants reported. Profiled with immunoSEQ multiplex PCR; TCRdb holds only in-frame clones, not every one. There are 320,000 or so clones in the sample; roughly 89% occur only once, and 4.5% to 6.5% lies in the top ten. This CDR3 has 15 amino acids. From germline, CDR1 is LNHDA and CDR2 SQIVND (reference sequence). V was clipped by 0 bases and J by 8 bases; unmatched bases: 5. The source material was PBMCs or T cells enriched from blood (not recorded which). This sequence originates from a man between 60 and 75 years old who had recovered from COVID-19. The chain has TRBV19 and TRBJ2-1; 9 bases line up with TRBD1. For the CDR3, the DNA is TGTGCCAGTAGTATAGAACAGGGGGCGGCTGATGAGCAGTTCTTC. It translates to CASSIEQGAADEQFF.